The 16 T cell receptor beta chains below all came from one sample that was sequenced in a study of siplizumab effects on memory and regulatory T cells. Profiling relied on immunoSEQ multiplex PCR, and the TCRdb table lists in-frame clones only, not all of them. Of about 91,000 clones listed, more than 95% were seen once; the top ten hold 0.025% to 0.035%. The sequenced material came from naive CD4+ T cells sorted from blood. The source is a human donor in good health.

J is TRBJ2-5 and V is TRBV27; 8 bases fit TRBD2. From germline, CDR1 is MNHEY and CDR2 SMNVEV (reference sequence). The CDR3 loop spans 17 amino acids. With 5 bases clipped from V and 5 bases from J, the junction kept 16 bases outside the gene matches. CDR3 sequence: CASSPSIGRGAVETQYF. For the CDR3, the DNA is TGTGCCAGCAGTCCGTCTATCGGGCGGGGGGCCGTCGAGACCCAGTACTTC.

CDR3 coding DNA: TGTGCCAGCAGCGCCGGGCGGGCGCTCCAAGAGACCCAGTACTTC. This translates into CASSAGRALQETQYF. The chain uses TRBV11-2 and TRBJ2-5, with TRBD2 as a possible D gene (5 bases). Germline loops: CDR1 SGHAT, CDR2 FQNNGV. There are 15 residues in the CDR3. V was shortened by 5 bases and J by 1 base, with 14 bases between the two germline ends.

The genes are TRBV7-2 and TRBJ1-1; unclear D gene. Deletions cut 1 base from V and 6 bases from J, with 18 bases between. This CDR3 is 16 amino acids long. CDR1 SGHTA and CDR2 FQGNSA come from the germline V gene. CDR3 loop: CASSLDRPGSWAEAFF. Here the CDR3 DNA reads TGTGCCAGCAGCTTAGATCGCCCGGGGTCTTGGGCTGAAGCTTTCTTT.

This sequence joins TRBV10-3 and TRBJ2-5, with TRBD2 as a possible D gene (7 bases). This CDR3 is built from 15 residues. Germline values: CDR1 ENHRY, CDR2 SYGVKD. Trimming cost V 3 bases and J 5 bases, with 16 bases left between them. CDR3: CAISEGGGLFETQYF. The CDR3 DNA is TGTGCCATCAGTGAAGGGGGGGGGCTGTTTGAGACCCAGTACTTC.

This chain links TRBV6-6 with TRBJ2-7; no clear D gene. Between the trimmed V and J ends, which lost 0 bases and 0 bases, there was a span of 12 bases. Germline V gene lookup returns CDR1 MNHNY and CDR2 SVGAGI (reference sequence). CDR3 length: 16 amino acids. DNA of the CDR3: TGTGCCAGCAGTTACTCGGCCCAGGCACACTCCTACGAGCAGTACTTC. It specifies CASSYSAQAHSYEQYF.

CDR3 sequence (DNA): TGCAGCGTTGAGAAGGGAGGGTATACTGAAGCTTTCTTT. Encoded protein: CSVEKGGYTEAFF. The rearrangement joins TRBV29-1 to TRBJ1-1; unclear D gene. This CDR3 region has 13 residues. Germline V gives CDR1 SQVTM, CDR2 ANQGSEA. V lost 3 bases, J lost 5 bases, and 13 bases lay in between. The entire variable domain, with the rest obtained from reference TRBV29-1 and TRBJ1-1, is as follows: SAVISQKPSRDICQRGTSLTIQCQVDSQVTMMFWYRQQPGQSLTLIATANQGSEATYESGFVIDKFPISRPNLTFSTLTVSNMSPEDSSIYLCSVEKGGYTEAFFGQGTRLTVV.

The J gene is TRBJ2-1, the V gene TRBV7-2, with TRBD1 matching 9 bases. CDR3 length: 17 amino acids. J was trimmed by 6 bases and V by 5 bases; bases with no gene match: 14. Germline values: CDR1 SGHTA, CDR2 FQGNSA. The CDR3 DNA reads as TGTGCCAGCAGCCCCCGGACAGGGGCATTACGGGGCAATGAGCAGTTCTTC. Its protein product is CASSPRTGALRGNEQFF.

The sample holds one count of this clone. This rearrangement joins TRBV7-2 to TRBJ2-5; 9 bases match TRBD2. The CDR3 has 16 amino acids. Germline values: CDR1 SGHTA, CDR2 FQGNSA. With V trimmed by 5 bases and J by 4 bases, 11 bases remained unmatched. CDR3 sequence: CASSPRPSGVGETQYF. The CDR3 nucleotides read TGTGCCAGCAGCCCGCGTCCTAGCGGGGTGGGAGAGACCCAGTACTTC.

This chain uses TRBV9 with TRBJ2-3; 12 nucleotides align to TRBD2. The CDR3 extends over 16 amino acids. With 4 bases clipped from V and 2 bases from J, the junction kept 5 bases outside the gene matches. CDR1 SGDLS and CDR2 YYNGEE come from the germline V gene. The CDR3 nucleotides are TGTGCCAGCAGCCCCAGACTAGCGGGGGACACAGATACGCAGTATTTT. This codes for CASSPRLAGDTDTQYF.

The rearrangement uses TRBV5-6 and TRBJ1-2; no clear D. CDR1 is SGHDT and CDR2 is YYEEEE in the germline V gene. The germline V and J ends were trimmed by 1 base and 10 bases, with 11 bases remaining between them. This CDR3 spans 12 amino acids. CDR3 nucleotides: TGTGCCAGCAGCTTGCCCCTGTTAACCTACACCTTC. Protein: CASSLPLLTYTF.

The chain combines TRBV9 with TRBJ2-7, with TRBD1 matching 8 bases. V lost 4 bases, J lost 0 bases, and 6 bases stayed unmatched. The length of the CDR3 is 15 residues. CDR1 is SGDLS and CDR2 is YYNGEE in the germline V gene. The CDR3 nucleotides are TGTGCCAGCAGCCCGGGACAGGTTTCCTCCTACGAGCAGTACTTC. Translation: CASSPGQVSSYEQYF.

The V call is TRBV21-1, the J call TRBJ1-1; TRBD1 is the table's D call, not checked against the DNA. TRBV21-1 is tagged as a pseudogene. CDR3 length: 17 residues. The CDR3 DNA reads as TGTGCCAGCAGCAGAAGGAAACAGGTCTCTAAGAACACTGAAGCTTTCTTT. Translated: CASSRRKQVSKNTEAFF.

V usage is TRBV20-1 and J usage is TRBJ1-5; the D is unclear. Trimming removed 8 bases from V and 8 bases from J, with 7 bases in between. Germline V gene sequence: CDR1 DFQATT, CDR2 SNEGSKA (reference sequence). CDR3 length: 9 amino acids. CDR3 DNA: TGCAGTAATAAAAAGCCCCAGCATTTT. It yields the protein CSNKKPQHF.

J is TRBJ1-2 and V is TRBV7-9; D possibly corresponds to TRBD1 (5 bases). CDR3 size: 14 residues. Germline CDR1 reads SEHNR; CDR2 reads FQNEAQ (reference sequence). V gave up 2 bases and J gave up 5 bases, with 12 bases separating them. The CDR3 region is CASSLLGAGYGYTF. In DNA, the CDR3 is TGTGCCAGCAGCTTACTCGGGGCTGGGTATGGCTACACCTTC.

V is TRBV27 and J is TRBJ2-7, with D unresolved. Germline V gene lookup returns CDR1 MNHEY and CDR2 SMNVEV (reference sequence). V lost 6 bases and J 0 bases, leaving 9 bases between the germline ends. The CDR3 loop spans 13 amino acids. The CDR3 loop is CASSRTISYEQYF. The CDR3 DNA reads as TGTGCCAGCAGCCGAACAATCTCCTACGAGCAGTACTTC.

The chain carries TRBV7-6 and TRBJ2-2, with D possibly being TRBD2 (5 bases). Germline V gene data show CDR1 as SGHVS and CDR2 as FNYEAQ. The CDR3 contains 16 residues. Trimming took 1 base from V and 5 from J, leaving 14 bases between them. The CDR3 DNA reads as TGTGCCAGCAGCTTAGGGGAGCAGGCCGGTACCGGGGAGCTGTTTTTT. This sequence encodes CASSLGEQAGTGELFF.